This T cell receptor beta chain emerged from a study of cytomegalovirus exposure and HLA in healthy donors. Broader study findings: Solely CMV serostatus was available to characterize immune exposure. It was assumed in the presence/absence analyses that sequencing depth was roughly uniform across donors.

The CDR3 consists of 13 residues. Per germline, CDR1 SSHAT and CDR2 FNYEAQ (reference sequence). Amplification used 60 Vbeta primers and 13 Jbeta primers. Sequencing was performed with immunoSEQ multiplex PCR; in TCRdb, only in-frame clones are kept and a portion is missing. The sample has under 150,000 clones, 65% to 90% seen once; the top ten hold less than 3.5%. As regards this clone: The antigen is not known. The germline gene is not matched at one end of the junction; a read error may be the cause. In the same sample, other DNA sequences code for this CDR3.

Specimen: PBMCs. This TCR was sampled from a man aged 45-65 years in good health and CMV-seronegative. The chain uses TRBV7-7 and TRBJ2-1; D possibly corresponds to TRBD2 (5 bases). DNA of the CDR3: TGCGCTAGCAGCTTATCGGAGTACAATGAGCAGTTCTTC. Translation: CASSLSEYNEQFF.